The 3 T cell receptor beta chains reported below all come from one sample, sequenced in a study of shared clonotypes between healthy human individuals. Here immunoSEQ multiplex PCR was the method, and the copy in TCRdb shows in-frame clones only, minus some. This sample has over 1.4 million clones; around 97% occur once, and the top ten carry about 1%. Material: naive CD4+ T cells sorted from blood. The subset: CD45RA+ positively selected. Every receptor here comes from a young man in good health.

A remark on this clone: The same CDR3 arises from other DNA sequences in this sample as well. J is TRBJ2-5 and V is TRBV9; 8 positions match TRBD2. CDR1 SGDLS and CDR2 YYNGEE come from the germline V gene. Germline trimming cut 0 bases from V and 2 bases from J; bases unmatched to any gene: 0. The CDR3 is made up of 14 amino acids. CDR3 DNA: TGTGCCAGCAGCGTAGCGGGAGGGCAAGAGACCCAGTACTTC. Its translation is CASSVAGGQETQYF.

The gene calls are TRBV11-2 and TRBJ2-5; 7 nucleotides line up with TRBD1. Trimming at V came to 4 bases and at J to 5 bases, leaving 13 bases not matched to a gene. The CDR3 runs to 16 residues. The V gene's germline CDR1 is SGHAT and CDR2 FQNNGV. The CDR3, as DNA: TGTGCCAGCAGCTGGATACCGACAGGGTTGAGGGAGACCCAGTACTTC. Protein product: CASSWIPTGLRETQYF.

V usage is TRBV7-6 and J usage is TRBJ2-3; D not certain. Per the germline V gene, CDR1 is SGHVS and CDR2 is FNYEAQ. This CDR3 region has 12 residues. The V end was cut by 3 bases, the J end by 2 bases, with 3 bases between. The CDR3 bases are TGTGCCAGCAGCTTCCTCACAGATACGCAGTATTTT. Protein: CASSFLTDTQYF.